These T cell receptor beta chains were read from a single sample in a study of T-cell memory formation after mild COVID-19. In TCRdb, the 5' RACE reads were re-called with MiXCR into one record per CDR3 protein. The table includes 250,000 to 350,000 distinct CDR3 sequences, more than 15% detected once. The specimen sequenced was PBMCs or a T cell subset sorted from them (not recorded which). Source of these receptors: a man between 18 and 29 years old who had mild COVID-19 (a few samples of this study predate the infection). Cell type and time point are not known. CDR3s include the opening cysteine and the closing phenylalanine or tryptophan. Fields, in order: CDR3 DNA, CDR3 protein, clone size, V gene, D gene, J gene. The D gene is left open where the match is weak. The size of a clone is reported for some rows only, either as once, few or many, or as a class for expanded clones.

CDR3nt: TGTGCCAGCAGCCAAGAAGGTGGCCCTTATTCACCCCTCCACTTT; CDR3aa: CASSQEGGPYSPLHF; abundance: many; v_gene: TRBV4-2; d_gene: NA; j_gene: TRBJ1-6
CDR3nt: TGCAGTGCCCCAGACAGGGGGCCTTCCGGGGAGCTGTTTTTT; CDR3aa: CSAPDRGPSGELFF; abundance: few; v_gene: TRBV20-1; d_gene: TRBD1; j_gene: TRBJ2-2
CDR3nt: TGTGCCAGCAGCGTCGGGCGGTATAGCAATCAGCCCCAGCATTTT; CDR3aa: CASSVGRYSNQPQHF; abundance: NA; v_gene: TRBV2; d_gene: NA; j_gene: TRBJ1-5
CDR3nt: TGTGCTAGTGGTTTGATCCTAGCGGGGGGGCCCACCGGGGAGCTGTTTTTT; CDR3aa: CASGLILAGGPTGELFF; abundance: few; v_gene: TRBV12-5; d_gene: TRBD2; j_gene: TRBJ2-2
CDR3nt: TGTGCCAGCAGCCCGGGAGGTCTCAGGGGTTTCTTT; CDR3aa: CASSPGGLRGFF; abundance: NA; v_gene: TRBV25-1; d_gene: NA; j_gene: TRBJ1-1
CDR3nt: TGTGCCAGCAGATTAACAGGGGGCCCTTCTCAAGAGACCCAGTACTTC; CDR3aa: CASRLTGGPSQETQYF; abundance: few; v_gene: TRBV7-9; d_gene: TRBD1; j_gene: TRBJ2-5
CDR3nt: TGTGCCAGCAGCTTATCGGGGACAGGAAAAACCATTCAGTACTTC; CDR3aa: CASSLSGTGKTIQYF; abundance: few; v_gene: TRBV7-2; d_gene: TRBD1; j_gene: TRBJ2-4
CDR3nt: TGCAGTGCTAGACCTGCAGTAGGACAGGGACACACTGAAGCTTTCTTT; CDR3aa: CSARPAVGQGHTEAFF; abundance: few; v_gene: TRBV20-1; d_gene: TRBD1; j_gene: TRBJ1-1
CDR3nt: TGTGCCCTCCGGGTCGGTAGCAATCAGCCCCAGCATTTT; CDR3aa: CALRVGSNQPQHF; abundance: NA; v_gene: TRBV6-5; d_gene: NA; j_gene: TRBJ1-5
CDR3nt: TGTGCCAGCAGCTTAATGCCTAGCGGGGAGAGAGAGACCCAGTACTTC; CDR3aa: CASSLMPSGERETQYF; abundance: NA; v_gene: TRBV7-3; d_gene: TRBD2; j_gene: TRBJ2-5
CDR3nt: TGTGCCAGCAGTAGCGGACTAGCGGGGGGCCAAGAGACCCAGTACTTC; CDR3aa: CASSSGLAGGQETQYF; abundance: many; v_gene: TRBV4-2; d_gene: TRBD2; j_gene: TRBJ2-5
CDR3nt: TGCGCCAGCAGCTTGCGACAGCCAAGGCTAGCGGGGGTGGAGACCCAGTACTTC; CDR3aa: CASSLRQPRLAGVETQYF; abundance: few; v_gene: TRBV5-1; d_gene: TRBD2; j_gene: TRBJ2-5
CDR3nt: TGTGCCAGCAGCGATTCCGGGACATTCAACTATGGCTACACCTTC; CDR3aa: CASSDSGTFNYGYTF; abundance: few; v_gene: TRBV5-4; d_gene: NA; j_gene: TRBJ1-2
CDR3nt: TGCGCCAGCAGCTTGGGAGTCCTCGGGGGAGATACGCAGTATTTT; CDR3aa: CASSLGVLGGDTQYF; abundance: many; v_gene: TRBV5-1; d_gene: NA; j_gene: TRBJ2-3
CDR3nt: TGTGCCAGCAGCCTTCTAGCGGGTTTCTACAATGAGCAGTTCTTC; CDR3aa: CASSLLAGFYNEQFF; abundance: NA; v_gene: TRBV7-3; d_gene: TRBD2; j_gene: TRBJ2-1
CDR3nt: TGTGCCAGCAGCTCACCAGGGTCCGGGGAGCTGTTTTTT; CDR3aa: CASSSPGSGELFF; abundance: NA; v_gene: TRBV7-9; d_gene: NA; j_gene: TRBJ2-2
CDR3nt: TGCAGTGCTAGAGGTAGCGGGGGCCTACAGACCCAGTACTTC; CDR3aa: CSARGSGGLQTQYF; abundance: few; v_gene: TRBV20-1; d_gene: TRBD2; j_gene: TRBJ2-5
CDR3nt: TGTGCCAGCAGTTTGACGGCGCACACAGATACGCAGTATTTT; CDR3aa: CASSLTAHTDTQYF; abundance: NA; v_gene: TRBV12-3/TRBV12-4; d_gene: NA; j_gene: TRBJ2-3
CDR3nt: TGTGCCAGCAGTGAAACGTTTCTAAGCGGAAAACGATTT; CDR3aa: CASSETFLSGKRF; abundance: NA; v_gene: TRBV2; d_gene: NA; j_gene: TRBJ1-1
CDR3nt: TGCAGTGCAACCGGGACAGCCGACCCGTACACTGAAGCTTTCTTT; CDR3aa: CSATGTADPYTEAFF; abundance: few; v_gene: TRBV20-1; d_gene: TRBD1; j_gene: TRBJ1-1
CDR3nt: TGCAGTGCTAGGATGCCGGGACAGGGGGCCGGGGAGCTGTTTTTT; CDR3aa: CSARMPGQGAGELFF; abundance: many; v_gene: TRBV20-1; d_gene: TRBD1; j_gene: TRBJ2-2
CDR3nt: TGTGCCAGCCTTATTTCTGGAAACACCATATATTTT; CDR3aa: CASLISGNTIYF; abundance: few; v_gene: TRBV12-3/TRBV12-4; d_gene: NA; j_gene: TRBJ1-3
CDR3nt: TGCAGTGCTAGAGAGACAGGGTACAATGAGCAGTTCTTC; CDR3aa: CSARETGYNEQFF; abundance: NA; v_gene: TRBV20-1; d_gene: TRBD1; j_gene: TRBJ2-1
CDR3nt: TGTGCCAGCAGCTTAGTCCAGGCAACCTATGGCTACACCTTC; CDR3aa: CASSLVQATYGYTF; abundance: NA; v_gene: TRBV7-2; d_gene: NA; j_gene: TRBJ1-2
CDR3nt: TGTGCCAGCAGCAAGGGAGACACCGGGGAGCTGTTTTTT; CDR3aa: CASSKGDTGELFF; abundance: NA; v_gene: TRBV7-3; d_gene: NA; j_gene: TRBJ2-2
CDR3nt: TGTGCCAGCAGCCTCCCCCCTGGCCCGACGGAATACGAGCAGTACTTC; CDR3aa: CASSLPPGPTEYEQYF; abundance: few; v_gene: TRBV7-6; d_gene: NA; j_gene: TRBJ2-7
CDR3nt: TGTGCCAGCAGCTTCCCGGGGCCGCTCACAGATACGCAGTATTTT; CDR3aa: CASSFPGPLTDTQYF; abundance: NA; v_gene: TRBV5-6; d_gene: NA; j_gene: TRBJ2-3
CDR3nt: TGTGCCAGCAGCTTAGGGCTAGCGGACCAAGAGACCCAGTACTTC; CDR3aa: CASSLGLADQETQYF; abundance: many; v_gene: TRBV7-9; d_gene: TRBD2; j_gene: TRBJ2-5
CDR3nt: TGTGCCATCAGTGAGTCGGCAGCCGGGGAGCTGTTTTTT; CDR3aa: CAISESAAGELFF; abundance: NA; v_gene: TRBV10-3; d_gene: NA; j_gene: TRBJ2-2
CDR3nt: TGCGCCAGCAGCCAGACGCACTCCGTCTCTGGAAACACCATATATTTT; CDR3aa: CASSQTHSVSGNTIYF; abundance: NA; v_gene: TRBV4-3; d_gene: NA; j_gene: TRBJ1-3